This entry lists 13 T cell receptor beta chains sequenced from one sample in a study of blood T cell repertoires in COVID-19. The repertoire was sequenced with immunoSEQ multiplex PCR; TCRdb's copy has only in-frame clones and lacks some. The table includes approximately 240,000 clones, approximately 86% detected once. Sequences were obtained from peripheral blood. The receptors were sampled from a human donor in a cohort sampled during active COVID-19.

This clone was observed a single time. V is TRBV7-2 and J is TRBJ2-7; D perhaps matches TRBD2 (5 bases). CDR1 SGHTA and CDR2 FQGNSA come from the germline V gene. This CDR3 contains 14 residues. Trimming took 3 bases from V and 2 from J, leaving 11 bases between them. The CDR3 loop reads CASSLQRGPYEQYF. The DNA of the CDR3 is TGTGCCAGCAGCTTGCAACGGGGTCCCTACGAGCAGTACTTC. Combining the CDR3 with reference TRBV7-2 and TRBJ2-7 gives the whole variable domain GAGVSQSPSNKVTEKGKDVELRCDPISGHTALYWYRQSLGQGLEFLIYFQGNSAPDKSGLPSDRFSAERTGGSVSTLTIQRTQQEDSAVYLCASSLQRGPYEQYFGPGTRLTVT.

The chain employs TRBV7-3 and TRBJ2-2; 13 bases align to TRBD2. Germline CDR1 and CDR2: SGHTA and FQGTGA. The trim removed 4 bases at V and 4 bases at J, leaving 3 bases unmatched. The CDR3 consists of 16 residues. The CDR3 DNA follows: TGTGCCAGCAGCTCCGGACTAGCGGGGGCCACCGGGGAGCTGTTTTTT. This sequence encodes CASSSGLAGATGELFF.

This chain links TRBV10-1 with TRBJ1-5, with TRBD1 as a possible D gene (5 bases). Trimming removed 2 bases at V and 6 bases at J, with 5 bases between. CDR3 length: 12 residues. CDR1 is WNHNN and CDR2 is SYGVQD in the germline V gene (reference sequence). The CDR3 spells CASSERGQPQHF. The CDR3 region has the DNA TGCGCCAGCAGTGAGAGGGGTCAGCCCCAGCATTTT.

This chain's CDR3 is CASSQSSSDRANEQFF. The CDR3 region has the DNA TGCGCCAGCAGCCAAAGCTCTTCGGACAGGGCTAATGAGCAGTTCTTC. The J gene is TRBJ2-1, the V gene TRBV4-1; the match to TRBD1 covers 8 bases. CDR3 size: 16 residues. Germline-derived CDR1 and CDR2 are MGHRA and YSYEKL. J gave up 7 bases and V 2 bases, and 10 bases lay outside the gene matches.

The gene calls are TRBV19 and TRBJ1-5, with a tentative D call TRBD1 (5 bases). The CDR3 covers 13 residues. V dropped 8 bases and J dropped 6 bases, with 14 bases sitting between them. The germline V gene has CDR1 LNHDA and CDR2 SQIVND (reference sequence). Here the CDR3 reads CASARQGSQPQHF. Written as DNA, the CDR3 is TGTGCCAGTGCCCGGCAGGGCAGTCAGCCCCAGCATTTT. The full variable domain, rest sourced from reference TRBV19 and TRBJ1-5, is DGGITQSPKYLFRKEGQNVTLSCEQNLNHDAMYWYRQDPGQGLRLIYYSQIVNDFQKGDIAEGYSVSREKKESFPLTVTSAQKNPTAFYLCASARQGSQPQHFGDGTRLSIL.

CDR3 protein: CASSLDSDRVYEQYF. The CDR3 DNA is TGTGCCAGCAGCTTAGATTCGGACAGGGTATACGAGCAGTACTTC. The J gene is TRBJ2-7, the V gene TRBV11-2; 8 bases fit TRBD1. In germline, CDR1 is SGHAT, CDR2 FQNNGV. The CDR3 has 15 amino acids. V dropped 0 bases and J dropped 4; count of bases not matched to a gene: 5.

This chain joins TRBV28 and TRBJ2-6, with D unclear. The germline V gene encodes CDR1 MDHEN and CDR2 SYDVKM. V lost 11 bases to trimming and J lost 4 bases, with 15 bases between them. The CDR3 runs to 14 residues. CDR3 amino acids: CAGRRARGANVLTF. The CDR3 coding sequence is TGTGCCGGAAGGAGAGCGAGGGGGGCCAACGTCCTGACTTTC.

V usage is TRBV7-6 and J usage is TRBJ2-5; D perhaps matches TRBD1 (6 bases). Germline V gives CDR1 SGHVS, CDR2 FNYEAQ. The CDR3 has 15 amino acids. Trimming took 5 bases from V and 1 from J, leaving 14 bases between them. CDR3 loop: CASSRSRDIQETQYF. The CDR3 DNA is TGTGCCAGCAGCCGTTCCCGGGACATCCAAGAGACCCAGTACTTC.

This chain links TRBV19 with TRBJ1-4; 9 nucleotides align to TRBD1. The germline gives CDR1 LNHDA, CDR2 SQIVND (reference sequence). J lost 5 bases, V lost 6 bases, and 4 bases had no gene match. The CDR3 extends over 14 amino acids. The CDR3 nucleotides are TGTGCCAGTAGGCCGACAGGGGGGAATGAAAAACTGTTTTTT. It translates to CASRPTGGNEKLFF.

This clone has only one observation. V and J are TRBV6-4 and TRBJ2-5, with 7 positions matching TRBD1. The CDR3 extends over 13 amino acids. Germline loops: CDR1 MRHNA, CDR2 SNTAGT. Trimming cost V 5 bases and J 5 bases; bases outside gene matches: 5. CDR3 amino acids: CASSLRQGETQYF. CDR3 coding DNA: TGTGCCAGCAGTCTTAGACAGGGTGAGACCCAGTACTTC.

The V call is TRBV25-1, the J call TRBJ1-1; D ambiguous. V dropped 0 bases and J dropped 1 base, with 12 bases sitting between them. Germline V gene data show CDR1 as MGHDK and CDR2 as SYGVNS. The length of the CDR3 is 16 residues. The CDR3 coding sequence is TGTGCCAGCAGTGAATATGTGCCCTCAGGGAACACTGAAGCTTTCTTT. Amino acids: CASSEYVPSGNTEAFF.

The chain is built from TRBV27 and TRBJ2-2; 12 nucleotides align to TRBD2. Germline lookup yields CDR1 MNHEY and CDR2 SMNVEV (reference sequence). CDR3 length equals 15 residues. The J segment lost 6 bases and the V segment lost 5 bases, leaving 4 bases of the junction unmatched. The CDR3: CASSVLAGGSGELFF. CDR3 DNA sequence: TGTGCCAGCAGTGTCCTAGCGGGAGGGTCCGGGGAGCTGTTTTTT.

V and J are TRBV5-6 and TRBJ2-7; D remains ambiguous. Germline V CDR1 and CDR2: SGHDT, YYEEEE. Trimming removed 0 bases at V and 3 bases at J, with 4 bases between. The CDR3 has 12 residues. The CDR3: CASSLASYEQYF. In DNA, the CDR3 is TGTGCCAGCAGCTTGGCCAGCTACGAGCAGTACTTC.